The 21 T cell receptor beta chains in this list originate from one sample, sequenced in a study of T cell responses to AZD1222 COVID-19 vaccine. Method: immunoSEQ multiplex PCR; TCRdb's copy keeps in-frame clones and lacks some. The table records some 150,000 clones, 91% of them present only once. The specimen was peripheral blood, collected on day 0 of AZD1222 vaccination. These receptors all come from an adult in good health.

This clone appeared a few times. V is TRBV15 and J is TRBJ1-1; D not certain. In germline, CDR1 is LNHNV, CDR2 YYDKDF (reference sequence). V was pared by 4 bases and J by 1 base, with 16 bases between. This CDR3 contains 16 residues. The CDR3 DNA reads TGTGCCACCAGCAACCTCCCGGATAAGGCGAACACTGAAGCTTTCTTT. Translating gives CATSNLPDKANTEAFF.

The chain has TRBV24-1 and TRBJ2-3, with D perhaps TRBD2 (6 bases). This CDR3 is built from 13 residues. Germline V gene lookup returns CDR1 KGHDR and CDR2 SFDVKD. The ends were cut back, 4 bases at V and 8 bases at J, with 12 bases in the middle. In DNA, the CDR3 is TGTGCCACCAGTGACCTGGGACTGAGTACGCAGTATTTT. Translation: CATSDLGLSTQYF.

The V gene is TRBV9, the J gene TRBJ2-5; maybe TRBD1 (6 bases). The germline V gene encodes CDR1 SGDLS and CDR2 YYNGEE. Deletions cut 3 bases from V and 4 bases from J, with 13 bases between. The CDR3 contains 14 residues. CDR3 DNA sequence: TGTGCCAGCAGCGGGGGACACTTTGGAGAGACCCAGTACTTC. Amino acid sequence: CASSGGHFGETQYF. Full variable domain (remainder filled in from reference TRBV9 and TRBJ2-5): DSGVTQTPKHLITATGQRVTLRCSPRSGDLSVYWYQQSLDQGLQFLIQYYNGEERAKGNILERFSAQQFPDLHSELNLSSLELGDSALYFCASSGGHFGETQYFGPGTRLLVL.

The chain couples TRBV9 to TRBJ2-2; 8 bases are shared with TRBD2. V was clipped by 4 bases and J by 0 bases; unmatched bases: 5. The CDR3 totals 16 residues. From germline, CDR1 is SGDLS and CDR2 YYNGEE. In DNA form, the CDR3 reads TGTGCCAGCAGCCCACGGGGGGGGGCGAACACCGGGGAGCTGTTTTTT. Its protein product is CASSPRGGANTGELFF.

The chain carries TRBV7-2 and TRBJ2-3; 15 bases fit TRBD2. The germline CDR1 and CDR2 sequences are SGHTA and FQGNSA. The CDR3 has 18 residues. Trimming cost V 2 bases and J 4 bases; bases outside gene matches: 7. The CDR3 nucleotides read TGTGCCAGCAGCTTATGGGGACTAGCGGGAGGTCCTGCAGATACGCAGTATTTT. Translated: CASSLWGLAGGPADTQYF.

This chain's CDR3 is CASTPLRPTGELFF. CDR3 coding DNA: TGTGCCAGCACCCCCTTGAGACCCACCGGGGAGCTGTTTTTT. The gene calls are TRBV13 and TRBJ2-2; D not resolved. Looked up from germline, CDR1 is PRHDT and CDR2 is FYEKMQ (reference sequence). V was trimmed by 7 bases and J by 4 bases, leaving 13 bases between them. This CDR3 is built from 14 residues.

This chain's CDR3 is CSVEGTHAGGTIYF. In DNA, the CDR3 is TGCAGCGTTGAAGGGACCCACGCCGGAGGCACCATATATTTT. This chain links TRBV29-1 with TRBJ1-3; D unresolved. Germline loops: CDR1 SQVTM, CDR2 ANQGSEA. With 1 base removed from V and 9 bases from J, the gap between germline ends came to 16 bases. The length of the CDR3 is 14 residues.

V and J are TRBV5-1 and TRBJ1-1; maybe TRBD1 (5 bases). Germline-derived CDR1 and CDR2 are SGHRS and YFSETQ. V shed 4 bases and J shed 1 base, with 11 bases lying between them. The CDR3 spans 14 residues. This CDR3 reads CASSPTVQNTEAFF. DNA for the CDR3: TGCGCCAGCAGCCCGACAGTACAGAACACTGAAGCTTTCTTT.

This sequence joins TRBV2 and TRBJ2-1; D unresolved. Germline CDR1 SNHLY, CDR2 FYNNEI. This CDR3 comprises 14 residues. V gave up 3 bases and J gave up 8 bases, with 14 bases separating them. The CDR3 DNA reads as TGTGCCAGCAGTGACAGCCCCCGAAGCGATGAGCAGTTCTTC. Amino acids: CASSDSPRSDEQFF.

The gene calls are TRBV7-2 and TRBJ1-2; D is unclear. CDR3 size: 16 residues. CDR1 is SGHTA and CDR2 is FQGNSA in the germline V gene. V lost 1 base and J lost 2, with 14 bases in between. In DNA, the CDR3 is TGTGCCAGCAGCTTAGACGCTTGGGCCGAGAACTATGGCTACACCTTC. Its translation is CASSLDAWAENYGYTF.

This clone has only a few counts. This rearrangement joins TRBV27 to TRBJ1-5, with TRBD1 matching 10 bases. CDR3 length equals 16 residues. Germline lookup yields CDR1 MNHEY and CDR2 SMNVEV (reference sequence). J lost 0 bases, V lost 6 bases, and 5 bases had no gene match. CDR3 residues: CASRDRGVYSNQPQHF. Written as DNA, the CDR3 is TGTGCCAGCAGGGACAGGGGGGTATATAGCAATCAGCCCCAGCATTTT.

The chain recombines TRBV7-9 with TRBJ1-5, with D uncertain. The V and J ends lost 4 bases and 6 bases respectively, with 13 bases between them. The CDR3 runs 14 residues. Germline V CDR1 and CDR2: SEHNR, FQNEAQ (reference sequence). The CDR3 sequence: CASSSFGDTQPQHF. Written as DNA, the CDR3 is TGTGCCAGCAGCTCCTTCGGGGATACTCAGCCCCAGCATTTT.

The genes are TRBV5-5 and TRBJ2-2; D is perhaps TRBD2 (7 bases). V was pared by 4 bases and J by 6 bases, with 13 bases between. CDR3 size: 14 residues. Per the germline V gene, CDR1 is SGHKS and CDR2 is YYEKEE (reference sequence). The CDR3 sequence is CASSPQGRAGELFF. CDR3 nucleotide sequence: TGTGCCAGCAGCCCCCAGGGGAGGGCCGGGGAGCTGTTTTTT.

This CDR3 reads CASSYGGGLGGYTF. The CDR3 DNA is TGTGCCAGCAGTTACGGGGGGGGCCTGGGAGGCTACACCTTC. The chain uses TRBV6-5 and TRBJ1-2; D is perhaps TRBD1 (6 bases). V lost 2 bases, J lost 8 bases, and 15 bases lay in between. The CDR3 loop spans 14 amino acids. The V gene's germline CDR1 is MNHEY and CDR2 SVGAGI.

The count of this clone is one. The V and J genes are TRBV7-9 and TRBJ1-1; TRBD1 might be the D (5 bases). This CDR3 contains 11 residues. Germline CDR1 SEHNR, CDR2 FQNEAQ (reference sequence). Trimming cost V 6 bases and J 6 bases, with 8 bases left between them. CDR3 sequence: CASREGPEAFF. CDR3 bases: TGTGCCAGCAGGGAGGGACCTGAAGCTTTCTTT.

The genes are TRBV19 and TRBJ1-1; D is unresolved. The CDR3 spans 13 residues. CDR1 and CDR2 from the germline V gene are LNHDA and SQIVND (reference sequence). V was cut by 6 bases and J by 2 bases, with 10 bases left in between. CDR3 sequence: CASSPRGNTEAFF. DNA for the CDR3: TGTGCCAGTAGCCCGCGGGGAAACACTGAAGCTTTCTTT.

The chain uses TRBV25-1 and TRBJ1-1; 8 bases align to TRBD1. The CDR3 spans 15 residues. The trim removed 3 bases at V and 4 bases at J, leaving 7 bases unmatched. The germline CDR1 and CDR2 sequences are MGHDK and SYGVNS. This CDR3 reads CASSDLSQGGTEAFF. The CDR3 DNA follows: TGTGCCAGCAGTGACTTATCACAGGGGGGCACTGAAGCTTTCTTT. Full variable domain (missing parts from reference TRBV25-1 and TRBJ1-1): EADIYQTPRYLVIGTGKKITLECSQTMGHDKMYWYQQDPGMELHLIHYSYGVNSTEKGDLSSESTVSRIRTEHFPLTLESARPSHTSQYLCASSDLSQGGTEAFFGQGTRLTVV.

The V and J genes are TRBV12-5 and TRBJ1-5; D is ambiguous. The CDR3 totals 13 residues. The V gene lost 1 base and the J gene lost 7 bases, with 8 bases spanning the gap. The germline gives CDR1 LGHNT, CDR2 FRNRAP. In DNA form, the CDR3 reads TGTGCTAGTGGTTTGGAGGGAGGACAGCCCCAGCATTTT. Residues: CASGLEGGQPQHF.

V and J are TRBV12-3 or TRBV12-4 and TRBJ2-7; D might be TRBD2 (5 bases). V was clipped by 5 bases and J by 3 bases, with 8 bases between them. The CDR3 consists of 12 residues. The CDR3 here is CASSPGNYEQYF. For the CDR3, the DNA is TGTGCCAGCAGTCCGGGAAACTACGAGCAGTACTTC.

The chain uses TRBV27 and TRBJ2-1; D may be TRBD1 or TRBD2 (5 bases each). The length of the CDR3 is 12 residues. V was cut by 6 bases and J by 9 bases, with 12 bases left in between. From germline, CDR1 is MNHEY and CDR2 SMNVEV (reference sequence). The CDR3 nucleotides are TGTGCCAGCAGGTCTACAGGAGGTGAGCAGTTCTTC. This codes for CASRSTGGEQFF.

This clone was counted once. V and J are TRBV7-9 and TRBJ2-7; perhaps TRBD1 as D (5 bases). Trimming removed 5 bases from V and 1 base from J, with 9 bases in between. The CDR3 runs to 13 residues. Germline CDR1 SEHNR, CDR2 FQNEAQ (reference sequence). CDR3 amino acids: CASSLDSSYEQYF. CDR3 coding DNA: TGTGCCAGCAGCCTAGACAGTTCCTACGAGCAGTACTTC.